Listed here are 28 T cell receptor beta chains from one sample, sequenced in a study of blood T cell repertoires in COVID-19. TCRdb keeps only in-frame clones here, not all; method: immunoSEQ multiplex PCR. The sample carries fewer than 250,000 clones, approximately 80% recorded once. The specimen sequenced was peripheral blood. The receptors were sampled from a woman aged 45-59 years with acute or convalescent COVID-19.

The chain is built from TRBV24-1 and TRBJ2-2; D is unclear. The V gene's germline CDR1 is KGHDR and CDR2 SFDVKD. CDR3 size: 13 residues. Trimming took 4 bases from V and 4 from J, leaving 6 bases between them. The CDR3 DNA reads TGTGCCACCAGTGAAGCGTTCACCGGGGAGCTGTTTTTT. This gives the protein CATSEAFTGELFF.

The chain carries TRBV15 and TRBJ2-5; weak D call: TRBD2 (5 bases). Germline V CDR1 and CDR2: LNHNV, YYDKDF (reference sequence). V was shortened by 3 bases and J by 3 bases, with 11 bases between the two germline ends. This CDR3 has 14 residues. DNA for the CDR3: TGTGCCACCAGCAGCCTAGCTGACGAAGAGACCCAGTACTTC. Translated: CATSSLADEETQYF.

The table lists this clone with a count of one. This CDR3 is also generated by other DNA sequences in the sample. The CDR3 protein is CASSLGQGSGYTF. The CDR3 DNA sequence: TGTGCCAGCAGCTTGGGTCAGGGTAGTGGCTACACCTTC. V usage is TRBV5-6 and J usage is TRBJ1-2; possibly TRBD1 for D (5 bases). CDR1 and CDR2 (germline): SGHDT, YYEEEE. Trimming removed 0 bases at V and 7 bases at J, with 10 bases between. CDR3 size: 13 residues. The whole variable domain, filled in from reference TRBV5-6 and TRBJ1-2, reads DAGVTQSPTHLIKTRGQQVTLRCSPKSGHDTVSWYQQALGQGPQFIFQYYEEEERQRGNFPDRFSGHQFPNYSSELNVNALLLGDSALYLCASSLGQGSGYTFGSGTRLTVV.

This clone appeared a single time. V gene TRBV6-6 combines with J gene TRBJ1-5; 8 bases fit TRBD1. The CDR3 spans 15 residues. The V gene end was trimmed by 0 bases and the J gene end by 6 bases; junction bases not matched to a gene: 4. Per the germline V gene, CDR1 is MNHNY and CDR2 is SVGAGI (reference sequence). The CDR3: CASSYSIQGGQPQHF. CDR3 bases: TGTGCCAGCAGTTACTCGATACAGGGGGGTCAGCCCCAGCATTTT.

The chain has TRBV7-9 and TRBJ2-1, with D perhaps TRBD1 (5 bases). The CDR3 covers 15 residues. Trimming shortened V by 0 bases and J by 6 bases, and 12 bases separated the two germline ends. Germline lookup yields CDR1 SEHNR and CDR2 FQNEAQ (reference sequence). CDR3 sequence: CASSLASGGANEQFF. CDR3 nucleotides: TGTGCCAGCAGCTTAGCTTCCGGTGGGGCCAATGAGCAGTTCTTC.

The V gene is TRBV6-1, the J gene TRBJ1-1, with TRBD1 identical over 9 bases. Trimming at V came to 2 bases and at J to 5 bases, leaving 9 bases not matched to a gene. Per the germline V gene, CDR1 is MNHNS and CDR2 is SASEGT. This CDR3 contains 16 residues. CDR3 sequence (DNA): TGTGCCAGCAGTGAACGGACGACAGGGGGAAAGACTGAAGCTTTCTTT. It yields the protein CASSERTTGGKTEAFF.

V and J are TRBV6-4 and TRBJ2-3, with no clear D. CDR1 and CDR2 (germline): MRHNA, SNTAGT. Trimming took off 0 bases at V and 0 bases at J, with 7 bases between the two ends. This CDR3 contains 15 residues. CDR3 coding DNA: TGTGCCAGCAGTGACTCGCGCCATAGCACAGATACGCAGTATTTT. It yields the protein CASSDSRHSTDTQYF.

This clone appeared a few times. Its ends do not fully match the called genes, so a read error is possible. The chain has TRBV27 and TRBJ1-5; 9 bases are shared with TRBD1. The CDR3 totals 15 residues. From germline, CDR1 is MNHEY and CDR2 SMNVEV (reference sequence). The CDR3 spells CASRSGQGSSQPQHF. CDR3 nucleotides: TGTGCCAGCAGATCGGGACAGGGTAGCAGTCAGCCCCAGCATTTT.

V usage is TRBV20-1 and J usage is TRBJ1-5; no clear D gene. Germline values: CDR1 DFQATT, CDR2 SNEGSKA (reference sequence). Trimming cost V 3 bases and J 0 bases, with 12 bases left between them. The CDR3 is 15 amino acids. CDR3 sequence reads: CSASSGYLSNQPQHF. The CDR3 coding sequence is TGCAGTGCTAGTTCGGGGTACCTTAGCAATCAGCCCCAGCATTTT.

The chain combines TRBV10-1 with TRBJ2-1, with D perhaps matching TRBD2 (6 bases). The CDR3 extends over 18 amino acids. Germline CDR1 is WNHNN and CDR2 is SYGVQD (reference sequence). Trimming removed 5 bases from V and 7 bases from J, with 27 bases in between. The CDR3 loop is CASSSRTGAGRIGNEQFF. The DNA for the CDR3 is TGCGCCAGCAGTTCTAGAACGGGAGCTGGGAGAATAGGGAATGAGCAGTTCTTC.

V and J are TRBV3-1 (or the pseudogene TRBV3-2) and TRBJ2-1, with 7 bases aligning to TRBD2. CDR1 is LGHDT and CDR2 is YNNKEL in the germline V gene (reference sequence). The CDR3 has 14 amino acids. Losses at the gene ends were 4 bases for V and 8 bases for J; bases not matched to a gene: 8. The CDR3 region is CASSLGDYSYEQFF. In nucleotides, the CDR3 is TGTGCCAGCAGCCTGGGGGACTATTCCTATGAGCAGTTCTTC.

The chain carries TRBV28 and TRBJ1-2; D remains unclear. The CDR3 length is 11 residues. Germline V CDR1 and CDR2: MDHEN, SYDVKM. V lost 3 bases and J 8 bases, leaving 7 bases between the germline ends. The CDR3 DNA is TGTGCCAGCAGTTTCAGGTCGGGCTACACCTTC. Amino acid sequence: CASSFRSGYTF.

This chain connects TRBV3-1 (or the pseudogene TRBV3-2) to TRBJ1-2; no definite D call. This CDR3 comprises 12 residues. V was cut by 3 bases and J by 8 bases, with 10 bases left in between. Per the germline V gene, CDR1 is LGHDT and CDR2 is YNNKEL (reference sequence). The CDR3 sequence is CASSQSSHGYTF. CDR3 DNA sequence: TGTGCCAGCAGCCAGAGCTCCCACGGCTACACCTTC.

The gene calls are TRBV27 and TRBJ2-7, with 9 positions matching TRBD2. V shed 6 bases and J 3 bases; nucleotides not matched to a gene: 9. The CDR3 covers 15 residues. Germline CDR1 MNHEY, CDR2 SMNVEV (reference sequence). Here the CDR3 reads CASRMSGGTFYEQYF. CDR3 DNA: TGTGCCAGCAGGATGAGCGGGGGGACTTTCTACGAGCAGTACTTC.

The gene calls are TRBV5-1 and TRBJ2-7, with D tentatively TRBD2 (6 bases). Trimming took 0 bases from V and 0 from J, leaving 10 bases between them. In germline, CDR1 is SGHRS, CDR2 YFSETQ. The CDR3 length is 15 residues. DNA for the CDR3: TGCGCCAGCAGCTTGGCGGGAGTAAGCTCCTACGAGCAGTACTTC. Protein product: CASSLAGVSSYEQYF.

This chain connects TRBV6-5 to TRBJ2-7; weak D call: TRBD1 (5 bases). V shed 7 bases and J shed 0 bases, with 13 bases lying between them. This CDR3 has 14 residues. Per germline, CDR1 MNHEY and CDR2 SVGAGI. The CDR3 sequence is CASTLDKNSYEQYF. DNA for the CDR3: TGTGCCAGCACCTTGGACAAGAACTCCTACGAGCAGTACTTC.

The gene calls are TRBV5-1 and TRBJ1-5; D not certain. The CDR3 runs 14 residues. Deletions cut 2 bases from V and 3 bases from J, with 9 bases between. Per germline, CDR1 SGHRS and CDR2 YFSETQ. Here the CDR3 reads CASSFGGFNQPQHF. CDR3 coding DNA: TGCGCCAGCAGCTTCGGTGGTTTCAATCAGCCCCAGCATTTT.

The V gene is TRBV6-5, the J gene TRBJ1-4; 7 bases map to TRBD1. Germline lookup yields CDR1 MNHEY and CDR2 SVGAGI. This CDR3 has 13 amino acids. V shed 8 bases, J shed 8 bases, and the junction held 8 bases outside the gene matches. CDR3 amino acids: CASQTGNGEKLFF. CDR3 DNA: TGTGCCAGCCAGACAGGGAACGGGGAAAAACTGTTTTTT.

The chain uses TRBV19 and TRBJ2-5, with D possibly TRBD1 on 6 matching bases. Germline assignment: CDR1 LNHDA and CDR2 SQIVND (reference sequence). Trimming cost V 2 bases and J 3 bases, with 10 bases left between them. This CDR3 contains 14 residues. CDR3 sequence reads: CASSIIDRKETQYF. For the CDR3, the DNA is TGTGCCAGTAGTATAATTGACAGGAAAGAGACCCAGTACTTC.

The rearrangement joins TRBV7-8 to TRBJ2-1, with 8 bases identical to TRBD2. The CDR3 has 19 amino acids. Germline CDR1 reads SGHVS; CDR2 reads FQNEAQ. Trimming removed 1 base from V and 1 base from J; junction bases left unmatched: 12. The CDR3 DNA is TGTGCCAGCAGCTTAGGATCTAGCGGGCTGCTCGCATCCTACAATGAGCAGTTCTTC. Its protein is CASSLGSSGLLASYNEQFF.

The J gene is TRBJ2-1, the V gene TRBV3-1 (or the pseudogene TRBV3-2), with D maybe TRBD2 (5 bases). The germline V gene has CDR1 LGHDT and CDR2 YNNKEL (reference sequence). Trimming took 0 bases from V and 5 from J, leaving 26 bases between them. The length of the CDR3 is 20 residues. This CDR3 reads CASSQDSLSLSRAGNNEQFF. CDR3 bases: TGTGCCAGCAGCCAAGACTCTCTGTCTTTAAGTAGGGCCGGGAACAATGAGCAGTTCTTC.

The CDR3 sequence is CASRLSPTGGYEQYF. Written as DNA, the CDR3 is TGTGCCAGCAGACTGTCCCCGACAGGGGGTTACGAGCAGTACTTC. V usage is TRBV3-1 (or the pseudogene TRBV3-2) and J usage is TRBJ2-7; TRBD1 aligns across 9 bases. Germline V lookup: CDR1 LGHDT, CDR2 YNNKEL (reference sequence). This CDR3 comprises 15 residues. V dropped 6 bases and J dropped 4; count of bases not matched to a gene: 10.

This sequence joins TRBV30 and TRBJ1-5; 7 positions agree with TRBD1. There are 13 residues in the CDR3. V lost 3 bases to trimming and J lost 6 bases; unmatched junction nucleotides: 5. Germline-derived CDR1 and CDR2 are GTSNPN and SVGIG (reference sequence). The CDR3: CAWREGAGQPQHF. The CDR3 nucleotides are TGTGCCTGGAGGGAGGGGGCAGGTCAGCCCCAGCATTTT.

The chain links TRBV15 to TRBJ2-3, with 8 positions matching TRBD2. Germline CDR1 reads LNHNV; CDR2 reads YYDKDF (reference sequence). This CDR3 comprises 16 residues. The junction had 9 bases not matched to a gene; V was cut back by 5 bases and J by 2 bases. The CDR3 DNA reads TGTGCCACCAGCCGAACGGCGGGAGGTTACACAGATACGCAGTATTTT. Translated, it gives CATSRTAGGYTDTQYF.

This chain links TRBV27 with TRBJ2-5; 7 bases are a match to TRBD2. Germline V gives CDR1 MNHEY, CDR2 SMNVEV (reference sequence). V lost 5 bases and J lost 7; bases outside the gene matches: 19. This CDR3 is built from 17 residues. The CDR3 here is CASSTTRGGEYLRTQYF. For the CDR3, the DNA is TGTGCCAGCAGTACTACTAGGGGAGGGGAGTACCTAAGGACCCAGTACTTC.

This clone was counted a single time. The V and J genes are TRBV6-6 and TRBJ1-2, with D unclear. This CDR3 has 13 residues. V was shortened by 5 bases and J by 0 bases, with 7 bases between the two germline ends. The germline CDR1 and CDR2 sequences are MNHNY and SVGAGI (reference sequence). In DNA, the CDR3 is TGTGCCAGCAGTCCCCATTCTAACTATGGCTACACCTTC. This encodes CASSPHSNYGYTF.

CDR3 amino acids: CASGFKGGPSYF. The CDR3 DNA is TGCGCCAGCGGATTTAAGGGAGGACCGTCTTATTTT. The V gene is TRBV4-3, the J gene TRBJ2-3; a weak D match, TRBD2 (6 bases). The CDR3 has 12 residues. Germline assignment: CDR1 LGHNA and CDR2 YSLEER. The ends were cut back, 8 bases at V and 15 bases at J, with 21 bases in the middle.

The rearrangement joins TRBV29-1 to TRBJ2-3; 7 bases fit TRBD2. The CDR3 covers 12 residues. The V and J ends lost 6 bases and 6 bases, in that order; junction bases with no gene match: 6. Germline-derived CDR1 and CDR2 are SQVTM and ANQGSEA. Here the CDR3 reads CSVQRGDDTQYF. The CDR3 nucleotides are TGCAGCGTACAACGGGGGGACGATACGCAGTATTTT.